This entry lists 14 T cell receptor beta chains sequenced from one sample in a study of Tregs in tolerant kidney transplant recipients. Profiling relied on immunoSEQ multiplex PCR, and the TCRdb table lists in-frame clones only, not all of them. The sample has over 50,000 clones, 75% to 90% seen once; the top ten hold roughly 2%. This specimen consisted of Tregs from blood, obtained before the transplant. The receptors were gathered from a human donor who received a combined kidney and bone marrow transplant.

The chain couples TRBV27 to TRBJ1-2; 9 nucleotides match TRBD1. The CDR3 runs 15 residues. The germline CDR1 and CDR2 sequences are MNHEY and SMNVEV (reference sequence). The junction had 4 bases not matched to a gene; V was cut back by 0 bases and J by 5 bases. CDR3 DNA: TGTGCCAGCAGTTTATCGGCGGGACAGGGTTATGGCTACACCTTC. It is translated as CASSLSAGQGYGYTF.

This chain joins TRBV28 and TRBJ1-2; D remains ambiguous. The CDR3 runs to 11 residues. With 5 bases removed from V and 4 bases from J, the gap between germline ends came to 5 bases. CDR1 is MDHEN and CDR2 is SYDVKM in the germline V gene. The CDR3 sequence: CASSQLYGYTF. DNA of the CDR3: TGTGCCAGCAGTCAACTCTATGGCTACACCTTC.

CDR3 residues: CASSLLRGDSYEQYF. In nucleotides, the CDR3 is TGCGCCAGCAGCCTTTTAAGGGGAGATTCCTACGAGCAGTACTTC. V and J are TRBV5-1 and TRBJ2-7; perhaps D is TRBD1 or TRBD2 (5 bases each). V was clipped by 4 bases and J by 1 base, with 15 bases between them. The germline gives CDR1 SGHRS, CDR2 YFSETQ. The CDR3 is 15 amino acids.

CDR3 protein: CASSSGGQPQHF. In DNA form, the CDR3 reads TGTGCCAGCAGCTCGGGTGGACAGCCCCAGCATTTT. The gene calls are TRBV7-2 and TRBJ1-5, with no clear D. CDR1 SGHTA and CDR2 FQGNSA come from the germline V gene. V lost 4 bases and J 7 bases, leaving 8 bases between the germline ends. This CDR3 has 12 residues.

The rearrangement joins TRBV21-1 to TRBJ2-5; TRBD2, as called in the table, went unchecked against the DNA. The better agreement between TRBJ2-7 and the DNA end casts doubt on the J call. TRBV21-1 is listed as a pseudogene. This CDR3 comprises 15 residues. The CDR3 here is CASSKEREIKYEQYF. For the CDR3, the DNA is TGTGCCAGCAGCAAAGAGCGGGAGATTAAGTACGAGCAGTACTTC.

The chain combines TRBV28 with TRBJ1-4, with 9 bases identical to TRBD1. CDR1 is MDHEN, CDR2 SYDVKM, per germline. The CDR3 spans 15 residues. Trimming cost V 5 bases and J 6 bases; bases outside gene matches: 7. Here the CDR3 DNA reads TGTGCCAGCAGTGATTGGGGACAGGGTGATGAAAAACTGTTTTTT. This codes for CASSDWGQGDEKLFF.

The rearrangement joins TRBV14 to TRBJ1-1; D call uncertain. V lost 8 bases to trimming and J lost 4 bases, with 11 bases between them. Per the germline V gene, CDR1 is SGHDN and CDR2 is FVKESK. The CDR3 sequence is 12 residues long. The CDR3 DNA is TGTGCCAGCGGCCGCGGGTCCACTGAAGCTTTCTTT. It yields the protein CASGRGSTEAFF.

The gene calls are TRBV5-1 and TRBJ2-2; D call uncertain. The CDR3 is 13 residues long. Trimming stripped 6 bases from V and 1 base from J, with 7 bases between. CDR1 and CDR2 (germline): SGHRS, YFSETQ. CDR3: CASTTENTGELFF. The CDR3 DNA reads TGCGCCAGCACCACAGAGAACACCGGGGAGCTGTTTTTT.

The V gene is TRBV7-8, the J gene TRBJ2-3; weak D call: TRBD2 (6 bases). The V gene's germline CDR1 is SGHVS and CDR2 FQNEAQ. V lost 6 bases to trimming and J lost 1 base, with 17 bases between them. This CDR3 has 16 amino acids. The CDR3 loop reads CASRIGGATGTDTQYF. In DNA form, the CDR3 reads TGTGCCAGCAGAATAGGCGGGGCAACTGGCACAGATACGCAGTATTTT.

The chain combines TRBV5-1 with TRBJ1-4, with D perhaps matching TRBD1 (5 bases). V shed 7 bases and J shed 3 bases, with 16 bases lying between them. Per germline, CDR1 SGHRS and CDR2 YFSETQ. The CDR3 extends over 15 amino acids. In nucleotides, the CDR3 is TGCGCCAGCGGCGCAGGGTCGTCGCCTAATGAAAAACTGTTTTTT. It translates to CASGAGSSPNEKLFF.

J is TRBJ1-6 and V is TRBV19; TRBD1 agrees at 11 bases. Germline V gene sequence: CDR1 LNHDA, CDR2 SQIVND (reference sequence). The ends lost 6 bases at V and 6 bases at J; junction bases unmatched: 7. The CDR3 sequence is 16 residues long. The CDR3 DNA follows: TGTGCCAGTAGGGGACGGACAGGGGGCCGTAATTCACCCCTCCACTTT. Residues: CASRGRTGGRNSPLHF.

The chain joins TRBV6-1 to TRBJ2-6; the D is unclear. Germline V gene lookup returns CDR1 MNHNS and CDR2 SASEGT. The length of the CDR3 is 14 residues. Trimming cost V 2 bases and J 2 bases, with 4 bases left between them. CDR3 nucleotide sequence: TGTGCCAGCAGTGAAAGGGCTGGGGCCAACGTCCTGACTTTC. Residues: CASSERAGANVLTF.

This clone was counted a few times. V and J are TRBV10-3 and TRBJ2-7, with TRBD2 identical over 7 bases. Germline CDR1 and CDR2: ENHRY and SYGVKD. The CDR3 totals 14 residues. With V trimmed by 2 bases and J by 0 bases, 1 base remained unmatched. This CDR3 reads CAISEGGSSYEQYF. The CDR3 region has the DNA TGTGCCATCAGTGAGGGCGGGAGCTCCTACGAGCAGTACTTC.

The gene calls are TRBV18 and TRBJ1-3; D is unresolved. The CDR3 loop spans 19 amino acids. The V end was cut by 6 bases, the J end by 0 bases, with 24 bases between. Germline V gene data show CDR1 as KGHSH and CDR2 as LQKENI. The chain's CDR3 is CASSPRAGTPQSSGNTIYF. In DNA, the CDR3 is TGTGCCAGCTCCCCCCGTGCAGGTACCCCACAGAGCTCTGGAAACACCATATATTTT.